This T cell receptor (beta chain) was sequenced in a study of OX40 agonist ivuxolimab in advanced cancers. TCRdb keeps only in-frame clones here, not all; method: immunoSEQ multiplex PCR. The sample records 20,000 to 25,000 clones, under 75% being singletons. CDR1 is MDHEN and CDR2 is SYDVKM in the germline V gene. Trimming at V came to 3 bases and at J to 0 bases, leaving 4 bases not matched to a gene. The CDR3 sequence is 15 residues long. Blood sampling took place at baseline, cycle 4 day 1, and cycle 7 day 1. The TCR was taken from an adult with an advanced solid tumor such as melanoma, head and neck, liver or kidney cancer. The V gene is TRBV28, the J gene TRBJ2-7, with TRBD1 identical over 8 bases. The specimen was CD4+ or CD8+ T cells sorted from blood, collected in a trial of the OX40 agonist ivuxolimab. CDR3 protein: CASSFWDRSSYEQYF. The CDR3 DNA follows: TGTGCCAGCAGTTTTTGGGACAGGTCCTCCTACGAGCAGTACTTC.